Below, 3 T cell receptor beta chains from the same sample are listed, as sequenced in a study of T cell changes during pregnancy in multiple sclerosis. TCRdb keeps only in-frame clones here, not all; method: immunoSEQ multiplex PCR. The sample lists 35,000 to 45,000 clones; more than 90% were seen once. Sequencing used CD4+ T cells from peripheral blood mononuclear cells, obtained after pregnancy. These receptors originate from a female donor in good health, enrolled as a control in a pregnancy study.

The V call is TRBV7-3, the J call TRBJ2-1; 12 bases are a match to TRBD2. Germline V gives CDR1 SGHTA, CDR2 FQGTGA. The CDR3 is made up of 14 amino acids. After removal of 3 bases from V and 9 bases from J, the junction contained 3 bases not matched to a gene. As DNA, the CDR3 is TGTGCCAGCAGCTTCGGACTAGCGGGATCTGAGCAGTTCTTC. Translated: CASSFGLAGSEQFF.

The chain is built from TRBV10-2 and TRBJ1-2, with 8 positions matching TRBD1. This CDR3 is 16 amino acids long. V was clipped by 6 bases and J by 6 bases; unmatched bases: 15. Germline V gene lookup returns CDR1 WSHSY and CDR2 SAAADI. CDR3 protein: CASSGQGSDLVDGYTF. The CDR3 DNA sequence: TGCGCCAGCAGCGGACAGGGATCGGATTTGGTGGATGGCTACACCTTC.

The chain recombines TRBV4-2 with TRBJ2-6; D ambiguous. This CDR3 is 16 amino acids long. The germline V and J ends were trimmed by 3 bases and 0 bases, with 9 bases remaining between them. The germline CDR1 and CDR2 sequences are LGHNA and YNFKEQ. The CDR3 is CASSQAAGSGANVLTF. CDR3 coding DNA: TGTGCCAGCAGCCAGGCGGCTGGCTCTGGGGCCAACGTCCTGACTTTC.